The entry that follows covers one TCR beta chain sequence. Its antigen is not known. Trimming removed 4 bases from V and 2 bases from J, with 12 bases in between. The CDR3 contains 14 residues. The germline V gene has CDR1 SGHNT and CDR2 YYREEE (reference sequence). Libraries were prepared by immunoSEQ multiplex PCR; TCRdb keeps only in-frame clonotypes and omits some of them. The sample has roughly 80,000 clones, around 91% seen once; the top ten hold less than 30%. Only cases whose brain tissue showed the highest T cell transcript signatures were sequenced. This sample stems from a study of brain T cells in children with intractable seizures. General study findings and limits: Absence of clones before surgery may stem from lower sequencing depth. Viral specificity was inferred only from CDR3 similarity; HCMV serostatus was unknown.

The sequencing here drew on peripheral blood, taken at surgery. This TCR was recovered from a girl aged 2-10 years with Rasmussen encephalitis and intractable seizures. The chain uses TRBV5-4 and TRBJ2-5, with D possibly being TRBD2 (6 bases). The CDR3 region has the DNA TGTGCCAGCAGCCCGGGGACTGCACAAGAGACCCAGTACTTC. This sequence encodes CASSPGTAQETQYF.